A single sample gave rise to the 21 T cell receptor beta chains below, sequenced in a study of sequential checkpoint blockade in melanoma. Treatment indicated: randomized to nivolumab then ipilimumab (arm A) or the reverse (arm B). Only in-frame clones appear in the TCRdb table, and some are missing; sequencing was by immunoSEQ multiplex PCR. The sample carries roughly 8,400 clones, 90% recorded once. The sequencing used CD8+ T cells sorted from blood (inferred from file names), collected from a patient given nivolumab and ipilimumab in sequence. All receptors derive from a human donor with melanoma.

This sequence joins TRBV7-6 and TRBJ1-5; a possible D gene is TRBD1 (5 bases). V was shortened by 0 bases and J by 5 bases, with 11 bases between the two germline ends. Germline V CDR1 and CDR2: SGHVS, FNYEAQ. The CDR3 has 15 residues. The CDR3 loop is CASSLASGVDQPQHF. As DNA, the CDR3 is TGTGCCAGCAGCTTAGCGTCGGGGGTCGATCAGCCCCAGCATTTT.

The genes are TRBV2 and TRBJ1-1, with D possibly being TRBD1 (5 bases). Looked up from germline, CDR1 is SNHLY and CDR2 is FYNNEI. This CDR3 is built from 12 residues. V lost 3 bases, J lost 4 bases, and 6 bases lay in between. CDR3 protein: CASSDGGTEAFF. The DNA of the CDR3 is TGTGCCAGCAGTGACGGGGGCACTGAAGCTTTCTTT. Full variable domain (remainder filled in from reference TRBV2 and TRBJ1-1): EPEVTQTPSHQVTQMGQEVILRCVPISNHLYFYWYRQILGQKVEFLVSFYNNEISEKSEIFDDQFSVERPDGSNFTLKIRSTKLEDSAMYFCASSDGGTEAFFGQGTRLTVV.

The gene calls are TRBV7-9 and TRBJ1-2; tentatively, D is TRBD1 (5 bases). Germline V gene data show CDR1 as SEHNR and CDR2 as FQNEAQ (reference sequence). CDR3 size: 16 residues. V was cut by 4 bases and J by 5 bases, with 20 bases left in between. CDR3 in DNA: TGTGCCAGCAGCTCAATCGCAGGGAAAGACATTTATGGCTACACCTTC. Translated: CASSSIAGKDIYGYTF.

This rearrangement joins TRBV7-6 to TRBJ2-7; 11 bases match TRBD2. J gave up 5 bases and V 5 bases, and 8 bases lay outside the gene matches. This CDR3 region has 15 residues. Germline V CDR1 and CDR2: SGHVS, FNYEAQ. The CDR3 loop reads CASSPSTSGTHEQYF. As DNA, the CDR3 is TGTGCCAGCAGCCCTTCGACTAGCGGGACCCACGAGCAGTACTTC.

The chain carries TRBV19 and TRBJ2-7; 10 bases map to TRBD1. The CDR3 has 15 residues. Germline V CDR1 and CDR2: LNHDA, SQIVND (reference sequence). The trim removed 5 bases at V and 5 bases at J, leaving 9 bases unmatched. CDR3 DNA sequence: TGTGCCAGTAGTCCACGCCGGGACAGGGGCCACGAGCAGTACTTC. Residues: CASSPRRDRGHEQYF.

The DNA of the CDR3 is TGCAGTGCTACCCTGGGGGGTGAAGCTTTCTTT. Residues: CSATLGGEAFF. J is TRBJ1-1 and V is TRBV20-1; tentatively, D is TRBD1 (5 bases). The CDR3 totals 11 residues. The V gene's germline CDR1 is DFQATT and CDR2 SNEGSKA (reference sequence). Trimming pared 4 bases from V and 7 bases from J, leaving 10 bases between.

The CDR3 DNA follows: TGTGCCTGGAGTGTAGGGCGGGAGAGGCTGTTCTTC. It encodes CAWSVGRERLFF. The chain couples TRBV30 to TRBJ2-1; TRBD2 aligns across 7 bases. CDR1 is GTSNPN, CDR2 SVGIG, per germline (reference sequence). Unmatched junction bases numbered 8, after V lost 0 bases and J lost 15 bases. The CDR3 has 12 residues.

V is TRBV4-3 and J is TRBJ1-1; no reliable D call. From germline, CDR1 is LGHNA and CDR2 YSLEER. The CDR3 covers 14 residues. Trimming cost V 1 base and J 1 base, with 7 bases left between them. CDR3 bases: TGCGCCAGCAGCCAAGGTCGGGGGAACACTGAAGCTTTCTTT. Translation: CASSQGRGNTEAFF.

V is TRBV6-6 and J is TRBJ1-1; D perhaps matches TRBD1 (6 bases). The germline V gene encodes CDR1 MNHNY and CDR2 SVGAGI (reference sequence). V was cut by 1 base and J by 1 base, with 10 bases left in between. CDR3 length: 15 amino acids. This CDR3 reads CASSYYAGANTEAFF. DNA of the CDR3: TGTGCCAGCAGTTACTATGCGGGGGCGAACACTGAAGCTTTCTTT.

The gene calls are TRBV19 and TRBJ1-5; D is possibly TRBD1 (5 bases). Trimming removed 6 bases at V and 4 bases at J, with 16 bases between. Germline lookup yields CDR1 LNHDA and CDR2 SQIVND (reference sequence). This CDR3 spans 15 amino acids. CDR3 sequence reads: CASSDQGVGNQPQHF. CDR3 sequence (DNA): TGTGCCAGTAGCGACCAGGGTGTGGGGAATCAGCCCCAGCATTTT.

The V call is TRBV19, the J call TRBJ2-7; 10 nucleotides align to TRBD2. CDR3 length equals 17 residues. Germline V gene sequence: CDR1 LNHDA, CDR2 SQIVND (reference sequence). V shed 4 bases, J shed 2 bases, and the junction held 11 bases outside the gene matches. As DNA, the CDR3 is TGTGCCAGTAGTACTCGCTGGACTAGCGGAATACCCTACGAGCAGTACTTC. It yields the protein CASSTRWTSGIPYEQYF.

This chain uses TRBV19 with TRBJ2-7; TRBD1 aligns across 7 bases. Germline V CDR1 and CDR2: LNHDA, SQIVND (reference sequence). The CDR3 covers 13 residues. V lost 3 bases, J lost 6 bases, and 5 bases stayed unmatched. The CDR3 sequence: CASSMGQTTEQYF. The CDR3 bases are TGTGCCAGTAGTATGGGACAGACGACCGAGCAGTACTTC.

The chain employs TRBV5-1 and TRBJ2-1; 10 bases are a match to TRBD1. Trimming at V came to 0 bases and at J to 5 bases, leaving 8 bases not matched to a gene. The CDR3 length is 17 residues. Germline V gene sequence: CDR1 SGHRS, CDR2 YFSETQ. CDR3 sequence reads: CASSLAVWGQGNNEQFF. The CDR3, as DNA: TGCGCCAGCAGCTTGGCCGTTTGGGGACAGGGGAACAATGAGCAGTTCTTC.

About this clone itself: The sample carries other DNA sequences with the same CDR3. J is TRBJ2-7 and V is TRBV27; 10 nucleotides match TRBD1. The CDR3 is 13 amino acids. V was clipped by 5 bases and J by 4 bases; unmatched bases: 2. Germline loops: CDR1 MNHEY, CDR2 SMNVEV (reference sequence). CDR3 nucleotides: TGTGCCAGCAGTCCGGGACAGGGGTACGAGCAGTACTTC. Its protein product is CASSPGQGYEQYF.

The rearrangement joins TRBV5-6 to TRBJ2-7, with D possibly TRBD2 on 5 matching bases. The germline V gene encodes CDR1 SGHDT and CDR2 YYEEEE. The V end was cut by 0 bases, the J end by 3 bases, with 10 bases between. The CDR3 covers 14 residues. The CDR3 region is CASSLALRDYEQYF. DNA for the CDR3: TGTGCCAGCAGCTTGGCTTTGAGGGACTACGAGCAGTACTTC.

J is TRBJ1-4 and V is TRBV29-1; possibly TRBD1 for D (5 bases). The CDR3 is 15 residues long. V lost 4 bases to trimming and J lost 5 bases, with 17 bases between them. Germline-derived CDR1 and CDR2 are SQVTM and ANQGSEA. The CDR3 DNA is TGCAGCGTTGCGGGCAGGGAGGGTTTCAATGAAAAACTGTTTTTT. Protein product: CSVAGREGFNEKLFF. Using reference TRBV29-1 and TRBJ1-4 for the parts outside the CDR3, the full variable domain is SAVISQKPSRDICQRGTSLTIQCQVDSQVTMMFWYRQQPGQSLTLIATANQGSEATYESGFVIDKFPISRPNLTFSTLTVSNMSPEDSSIYLCSVAGREGFNEKLFFGSGTQLSVL.

As DNA, the CDR3 is TGTGCCAGCAGCTTAGGGGTCAACTACAATGAGCAGTTCTTC. It specifies CASSLGVNYNEQFF. The rearrangement uses TRBV5-6 and TRBJ2-1; D is perhaps TRBD1 (5 bases). This CDR3 spans 14 amino acids. Germline V gene sequence: CDR1 SGHDT, CDR2 YYEEEE. V was cut by 2 bases and J by 3 bases, with 9 bases left in between.

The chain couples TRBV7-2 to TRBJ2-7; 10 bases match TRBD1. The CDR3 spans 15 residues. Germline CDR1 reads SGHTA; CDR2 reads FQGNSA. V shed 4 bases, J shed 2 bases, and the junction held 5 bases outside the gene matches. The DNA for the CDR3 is TGTGCCAGCAGCTGGCCGGGACAGGGGACCTACGAGCAGTACGTC. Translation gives CASSWPGQGTYEQYV.

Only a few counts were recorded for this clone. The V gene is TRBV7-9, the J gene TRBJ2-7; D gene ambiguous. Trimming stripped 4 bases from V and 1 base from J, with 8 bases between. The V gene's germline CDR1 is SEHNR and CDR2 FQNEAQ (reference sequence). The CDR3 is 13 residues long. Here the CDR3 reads CASSWQVSYEQYF. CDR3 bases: TGTGCCAGCAGCTGGCAGGTTTCCTACGAGCAGTACTTC.

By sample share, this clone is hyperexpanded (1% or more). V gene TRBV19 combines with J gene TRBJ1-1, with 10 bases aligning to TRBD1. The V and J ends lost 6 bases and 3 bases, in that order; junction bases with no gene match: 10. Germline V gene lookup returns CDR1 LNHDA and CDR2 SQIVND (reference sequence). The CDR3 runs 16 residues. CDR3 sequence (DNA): TGTGCCAGTAGGCCCCGACCGGGACAGGGGTACACTGAAGCTTTCTTT. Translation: CASRPRPGQGYTEAFF.

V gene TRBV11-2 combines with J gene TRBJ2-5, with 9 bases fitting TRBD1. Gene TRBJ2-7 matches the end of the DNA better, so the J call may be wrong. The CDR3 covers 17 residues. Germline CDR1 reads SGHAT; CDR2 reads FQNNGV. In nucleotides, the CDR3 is TGTGCCAGCAGCTTACAATTTCCCGGGACAGGGTGGGACGAGCAGTACTTC. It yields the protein CASSLQFPGTGWDEQYF.